This T cell receptor (beta chain) was sequenced in a study of OX40 agonist ivuxolimab in advanced cancers. TCRdb keeps only in-frame clones here, not all; method: immunoSEQ multiplex PCR. This sample yields approximately 100,000 clones, of which 92% are seen a single time; around 0.51% belongs to the top ten. This clonotype was sampled from an adult with an advanced solid tumor such as melanoma, head and neck, liver or kidney cancer. The sequencing here drew on CD4+ or CD8+ T cells sorted from blood, taken in a trial of the OX40 agonist ivuxolimab.

CDR3: CASRTGQGDTEAFF. Written as DNA, the CDR3 is TGTGCCAGCAGGACGGGACAGGGGGACACTGAAGCTTTCTTT. The chain has TRBV27 and TRBJ1-1; 11 nucleotides align to TRBD1. The germline gives CDR1 MNHEY, CDR2 SMNVEV (reference sequence). V was pared by 6 bases and J by 3 bases, with 3 bases of the junction left unmatched. The CDR3 contains 14 residues.